The rows below give T cell receptor beta chains drawn from one sample of a study of CD8+ T cells in alopecia areata. Here immunoSEQ multiplex PCR was the method, and the copy in TCRdb shows in-frame clones only, minus some. The table has approximately 160,000 clones, around 60% seen once. The sequencing here drew on CD4+ T cells sorted from blood, taken at week 24, from a patient treated with tofacitinib. The origin of the receptors is a human donor with alopecia areata. Both conserved end residues are part of each CDR3. D genes are given only for firm matches. Size is omitted from some rows. Given values are once, few, many or a class for expanded clones.

11,-,TRBJ2-5,TRBV2,few,CASSYRETQYF,TGTGCCAGCAGTTACAGGGAGACCCAGTACTTC
13,-,TRBJ1-1,TRBV29-1,-,CSVEYGTDTEAFF,TGCAGCGTTGAATATGGTACGGACACTGAAGCTTTCTTT
13,-,TRBJ1-2,TRBV29-1,once,CSVEDRRESGYTF,TGCAGCGTTGAAGATCGAAGAGAGAGTGGCTACACCTTC
14,TRBD1,TRBJ2-1,TRBV29-1,-,CSVGQGFSYNEQFF,TGCAGCGTTGGACAGGGGTTTTCCTACAATGAGCAGTTCTTC
15,-,TRBJ2-3,TRBV6-1,-,CASSEEFRRGDTQYF,TGTGCCAGCAGCGAAGAGTTCCGGCGGGGAGATACGCAGTATTTT
15,-,TRBJ2-3,TRBV7-9,-,CASTLDNGNTDTQYF,TGTGCCAGCACCTTAGATAACGGGAACACAGATACGCAGTATTTT
14,-,TRBJ2-7,TRBV14,-,CASSQARGHGEQYF,TGTGCCAGCAGCCAAGCACGGGGTCACGGCGAGCAGTACTTC
14,-,TRBJ2-5,TRBV5-1,few,CASSLDSSQETQYF,TGCGCCAGCAGCTTGGACAGCTCCCAAGAGACCCAGTACTTC
14,TRBD2,TRBJ2-7,TRBV29-1,-,CSVEGAGSSYEQYF,TGCAGCGTTGAAGGAGCGGGGAGCTCCTACGAGCAGTACTTC
12,-,TRBJ2-7,TRBV29-1,-,CSVGRPFGEQYF,TGCAGCGTTGGACGTCCCTTCGGCGAGCAGTACTTC
14,-,TRBJ1-1,TRBV4-2,few,CASSQPRGNTEAFF,TGTGCCAGCAGCCAACCTAGGGGGAACACTGAAGCTTTCTTT
12,-,TRBJ1-2,TRBV30,-,CASIGGVYGYTF,TGTGCCTCCATTGGGGGAGTCTATGGCTACACCTTC
14,-,TRBJ1-1,TRBV5-1,-,CASSEGTANTEAFF,TGCGCCAGCAGCGAAGGGACCGCGAACACTGAAGCTTTCTTT
14,TRBD2,TRBJ2-2,TRBV27,-,CASRTGTRAGELFF,TGTGCCAGCAGAACCGGGACTAGAGCCGGGGAGCTGTTTTTT
13,TRBD1,TRBJ2-5,TRBV10-3,-,CAISRDRVETQYF,TGTGCCATCAGCCGGGACAGGGTTGAGACCCAGTACTTC
12,-,TRBJ1-1,TRBV29-1,-,CSVAGLNTEAFF,TGCAGCGTAGCAGGGCTGAACACTGAAGCTTTCTTT
14,-,TRBJ2-6,TRBV30,once,CAWTRAEGANVLTF,TGTGCCTGGACTCGGGCGGAGGGGGCCAACGTCCTGACTTTC
15,TRBD1,TRBJ2-7,TRBV5-6,-,CASSPSWDRSYEQYF,TGTGCCAGCAGCCCATCCTGGGACAGATCCTACGAGCAGTACTTC